The T cell receptor (beta chain) under discussion was sequenced for a study of blood T cell repertoires in COVID-19. The wider study: Sites in the United States, Italy and Spain provided acute and convalescent COVID-19 samples. The cDNA or gDNA used as material had been derived from T cells, B-cell-depleted T cells, or PBMCs.

The data were produced by immunoSEQ multiplex PCR, yet TCRdb's version contains in-frame clones alone and is incomplete. Among 400,000 to 450,000 clones listed, roughly 91% were seen once. Assignment of participants to cohorts was predicated upon participant-reported clinical history. This CDR3 is built from 19 residues. This chain connects TRBV21-1 to TRBJ1-5; the DNA was not used to check the table's D call, TRBD1. TRBV21-1 is a documented pseudogene. This TCR derives from a man aged 18 to 29 who had recovered from COVID-19. Sequenced sample: PBMCs or T cells enriched from blood (not recorded which). The CDR3 region is CASSKTDRRDRGRNQPQHF. CDR3 in DNA: TGTGCCAGCAGCAAAACGGATCGTCGGGACAGGGGACGAAATCAGCCCCAGCATTTT.